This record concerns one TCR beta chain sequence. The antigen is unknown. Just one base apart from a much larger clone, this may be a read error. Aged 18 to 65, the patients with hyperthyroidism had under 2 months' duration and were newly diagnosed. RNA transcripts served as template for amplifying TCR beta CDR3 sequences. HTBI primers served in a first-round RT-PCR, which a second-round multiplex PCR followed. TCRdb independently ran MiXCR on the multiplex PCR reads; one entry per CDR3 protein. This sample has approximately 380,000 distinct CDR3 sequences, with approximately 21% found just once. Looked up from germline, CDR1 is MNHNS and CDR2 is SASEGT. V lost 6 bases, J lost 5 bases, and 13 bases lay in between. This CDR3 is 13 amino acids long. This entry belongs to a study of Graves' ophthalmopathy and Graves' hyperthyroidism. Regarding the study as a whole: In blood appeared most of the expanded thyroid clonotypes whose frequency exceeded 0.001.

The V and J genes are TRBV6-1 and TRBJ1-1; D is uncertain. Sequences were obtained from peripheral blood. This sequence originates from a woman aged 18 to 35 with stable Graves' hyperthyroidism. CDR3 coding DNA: TGTGCCAGCAGGGTCCCGAGGGCTACTGAAGCTTTCTTT. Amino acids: CASRVPRATEAFF.